Shown below are 12 T cell receptor beta chains from a single sample sequenced in a study of T cell repertoires in cytomegalovirus infection. The antigens of these receptors remain unknown. TCRdb redid the calling of the reads with MiXCR, one entry per CDR3 protein. In the table there are roughly 19,000 distinct CDR3 sequences, roughly 40% of which are singletons. The sequencing used CD8+ T cells from cultured PBMCs, collected from culture after CMV antigen stimulation. The receptors stem from a human donor in good health (CMV status not recorded). Some clones in this sample may be carry-over from other donors' samples.

This clonotype appeared a single time. The V gene is TRBV12-3 or TRBV12-4, the J gene TRBJ1-1; no definite D call. The V end lost 0 bases, the J end lost 8 bases, and 7 bases lay between the germline ends. This CDR3 has 12 residues. The CDR3 DNA follows: TGTGCCAGCAGTTTAGCGCGCAGAGAAGCTTTCTTT. Protein: CASSLARREAFF.

This clonotype was observed a few times. V gene TRBV12-3 or TRBV12-4 combines with J gene TRBJ2-2; weak D call: TRBD2 (6 bases). The length of the CDR3 is 16 residues. The germline V and J ends were trimmed by 6 bases and 3 bases, with 17 bases remaining between them. CDR3 loop: CASSSGGAVDTGELFF. The CDR3 DNA sequence: TGTGCCAGCAGCTCGGGCGGGGCGGTGGACACCGGGGAGCTGTTTTTT.

This clonotype was counted between two and nine times. The CDR3 DNA reads as TGTGCCAGCTCACCGCAGGCCCGGGGGGAGACAGATACGCAGTATTTT. This sequence encodes CASSPQARGETDTQYF. The chain has TRBV18 and TRBJ2-3, with TRBD2 identical over 7 bases. This CDR3 is 16 amino acids long. Trimming removed 3 bases from V and 3 bases from J; junction bases left unmatched: 9. Germline V lookup: CDR1 KGHSH, CDR2 LQKENI.

This clonotype has just a few counts. The rearrangement links TRBV11-2 to TRBJ1-2; unclear D gene. CDR3 length equals 14 residues. V was shortened by 1 base and J by 5 bases, with 11 bases between the two germline ends. Germline CDR1 is SGHAT and CDR2 is FQNNGV. CDR3 nucleotides: TGTGCCAGCAGCTTAGCCATGGTAGGATATGGCTACACCTTC. Protein product: CASSLAMVGYGYTF.

The V gene is TRBV6-5, the J gene TRBJ1-2, with TRBD1 identical over 9 bases. The germline V gene encodes CDR1 MNHEY and CDR2 SVGAGI. Trimming removed 5 bases from V and 4 bases from J; junction bases left unmatched: 8. This CDR3 is built from 15 residues. For the CDR3, the DNA is TGTGCCAGCAGTCCTGGGGGACAGGGTCTCTATGGCTACACCTTC. Translation gives CASSPGGQGLYGYTF.

This clonotype was recorded a few times. V usage is TRBV2 and J usage is TRBJ1-1; D remains ambiguous. Germline V gene data show CDR1 as SNHLY and CDR2 as FYNNEI. This CDR3 has 14 residues. Trimming took 6 bases from V and 2 from J, leaving 13 bases between them. CDR3 coding DNA: TGTGCCAGCAGCGGTGGAGGGTCCAACACTGAAGCTTTCTTT. This sequence encodes CASSGGGSNTEAFF.

This clonotype was seen only a few times. This rearrangement joins TRBV7-8 to TRBJ2-1; D possibly corresponds to TRBD1 (5 bases). The CDR3 contains 11 residues. CDR1 is SGHVS, CDR2 FQNEAQ, per germline. Trimming pared 7 bases from V and 7 bases from J, leaving 8 bases between. CDR3 amino acids: CASNQGNEQFF. The CDR3, as DNA: TGTGCCAGCAACCAGGGAAATGAGCAGTTCTTC.

The V and J genes are TRBV29-1 and TRBJ2-7; D not resolved. The CDR3 spans 13 residues. Trimming shortened V by 0 bases and J by 3 bases, and 9 bases separated the two germline ends. CDR1 is SQVTM and CDR2 is ANQGSEA in the germline V gene. CDR3 in amino acids: CSVEDEVNYEQYF. CDR3 DNA: TGCAGCGTTGAAGATGAGGTGAACTACGAGCAGTACTTC.

The CDR3 nucleotides are TGTGCCAGCAGTTCTACTAGCGGGGGTCTAGAAGAGACCCAGTACTTC. Protein: CASSSTSGGLEETQYF. This chain links TRBV27 with TRBJ2-5; 11 bases align to TRBD2. Germline CDR1 reads MNHEY; CDR2 reads SMNVEV (reference sequence). The CDR3 is made up of 16 amino acids. J gave up 3 bases and V 4 bases, and 7 bases lay outside the gene matches.

This clonotype was seen a few times. The chain recombines TRBV4-2 with TRBJ2-7, with 9 bases matching TRBD1. The CDR3 extends over 15 amino acids. Germline V gene lookup returns CDR1 LGHNA and CDR2 YNFKEQ. V lost 0 bases to trimming and J lost 3 bases; unmatched junction nucleotides: 3. This chain's CDR3 is CASSQEGTGNYEQYF. Written as DNA, the CDR3 is TGTGCCAGCAGCCAAGAGGGGACAGGGAACTACGAGCAGTACTTC.

There are many counts of this clonotype. V and J are TRBV14 and TRBJ2-3; the match to TRBD1 covers 7 bases. Losses at the gene ends were 4 bases for V and 2 bases for J; bases not matched to a gene: 9. The CDR3 is 16 residues long. From germline, CDR1 is SGHDN and CDR2 FVKESK. The CDR3 DNA reads TGTGCCAGCAGCCCCCCGGACAGGACCCACACAGATACGCAGTATTTT. Translation gives CASSPPDRTHTDTQYF.

The chain links TRBV6-2 or TRBV6-3 to TRBJ1-5, with 9 bases lining up with TRBD1. The J segment lost 7 bases and the V segment lost 5 bases, leaving 9 bases of the junction unmatched. The CDR3 is 15 residues long. Germline V lookup: CDR1 MNHEY, CDR2 SVGEGT. This CDR3 reads CASSPGQGFRQPQHF. Here the CDR3 DNA reads TGTGCCAGCAGTCCGGGACAGGGTTTCAGACAGCCCCAGCATTTT.